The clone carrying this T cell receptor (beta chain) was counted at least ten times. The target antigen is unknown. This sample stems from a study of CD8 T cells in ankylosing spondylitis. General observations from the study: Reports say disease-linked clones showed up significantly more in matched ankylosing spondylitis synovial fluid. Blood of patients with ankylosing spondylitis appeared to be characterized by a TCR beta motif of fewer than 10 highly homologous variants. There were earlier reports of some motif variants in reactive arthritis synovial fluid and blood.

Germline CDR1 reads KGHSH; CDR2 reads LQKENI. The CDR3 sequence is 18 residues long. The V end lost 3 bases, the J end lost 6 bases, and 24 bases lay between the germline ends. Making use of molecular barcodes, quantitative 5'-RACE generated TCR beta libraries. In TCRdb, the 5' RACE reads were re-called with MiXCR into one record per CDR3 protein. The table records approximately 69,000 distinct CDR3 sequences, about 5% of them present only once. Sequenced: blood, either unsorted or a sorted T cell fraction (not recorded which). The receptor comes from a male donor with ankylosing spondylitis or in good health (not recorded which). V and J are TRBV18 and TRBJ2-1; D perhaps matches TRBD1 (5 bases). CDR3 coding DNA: TGTGCCAGCTCACCTATCCGTAAAGTTCGTGGAACAGGCAATGAGCAGTTCTTC. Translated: CASSPIRKVRGTGNEQFF. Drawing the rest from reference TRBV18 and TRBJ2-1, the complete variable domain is NAGVMQNPRHLVRRRGQEARLRCSPMKGHSHVYWYRQLPEEGLKFMVYLQKENIIDESGMPKERFSAEFPKEGPSILRIQQVVRGDSAAYFCASSPIRKVRGTGNEQFFGPGTRLTVL.